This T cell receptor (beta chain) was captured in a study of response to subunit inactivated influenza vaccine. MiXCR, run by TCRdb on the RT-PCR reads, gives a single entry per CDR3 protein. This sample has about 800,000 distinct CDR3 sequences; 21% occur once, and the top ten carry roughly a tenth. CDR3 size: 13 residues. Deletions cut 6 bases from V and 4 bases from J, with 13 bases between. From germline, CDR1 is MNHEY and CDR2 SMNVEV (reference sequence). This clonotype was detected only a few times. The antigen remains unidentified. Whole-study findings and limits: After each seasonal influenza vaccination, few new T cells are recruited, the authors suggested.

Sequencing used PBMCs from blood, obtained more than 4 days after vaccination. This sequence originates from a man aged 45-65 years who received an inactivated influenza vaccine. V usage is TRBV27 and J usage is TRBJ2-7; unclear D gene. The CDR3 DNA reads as TGTGCCAGCAGCCGACTCCCGGGTTACGAGCAGTACTTC. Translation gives CASSRLPGYEQYF.